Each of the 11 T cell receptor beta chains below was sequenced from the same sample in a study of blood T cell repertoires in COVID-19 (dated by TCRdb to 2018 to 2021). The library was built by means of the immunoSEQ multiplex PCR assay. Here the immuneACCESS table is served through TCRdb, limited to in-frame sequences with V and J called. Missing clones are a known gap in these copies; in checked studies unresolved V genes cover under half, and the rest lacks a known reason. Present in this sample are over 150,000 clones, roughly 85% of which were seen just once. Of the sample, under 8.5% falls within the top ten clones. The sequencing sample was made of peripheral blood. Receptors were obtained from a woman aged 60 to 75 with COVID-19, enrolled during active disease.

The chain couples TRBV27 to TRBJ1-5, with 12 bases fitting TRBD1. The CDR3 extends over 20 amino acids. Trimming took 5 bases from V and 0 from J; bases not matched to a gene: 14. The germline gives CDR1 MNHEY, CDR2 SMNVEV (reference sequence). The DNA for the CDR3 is TGTGCCAGCAGTCGGCGGCCGGGACAGGGGGCCATTAATAGCAATCAGCCCCAGCATTTT. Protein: CASSRRPGQGAINSNQPQHF.

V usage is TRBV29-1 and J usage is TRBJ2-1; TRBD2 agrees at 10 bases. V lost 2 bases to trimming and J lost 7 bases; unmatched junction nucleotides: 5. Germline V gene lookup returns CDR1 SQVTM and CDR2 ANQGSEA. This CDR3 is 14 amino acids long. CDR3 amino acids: CSVEIAGGPNEQFF. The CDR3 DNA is TGCAGCGTTGAAATAGCGGGAGGTCCAAATGAGCAGTTCTTC.

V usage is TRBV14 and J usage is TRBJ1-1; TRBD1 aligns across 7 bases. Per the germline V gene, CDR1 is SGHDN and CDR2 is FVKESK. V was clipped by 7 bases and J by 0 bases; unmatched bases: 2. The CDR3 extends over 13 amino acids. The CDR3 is CASKQGLNTEAFF. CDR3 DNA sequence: TGTGCCAGCAAACAGGGGCTGAACACTGAAGCTTTCTTT.

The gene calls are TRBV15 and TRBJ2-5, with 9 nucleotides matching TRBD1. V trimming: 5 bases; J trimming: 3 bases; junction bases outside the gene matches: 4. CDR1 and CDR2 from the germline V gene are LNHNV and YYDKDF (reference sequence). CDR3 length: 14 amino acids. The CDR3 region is CATSPRDREETQYF. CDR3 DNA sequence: TGTGCCACCAGCCCACGGGACAGGGAAGAGACCCAGTACTTC. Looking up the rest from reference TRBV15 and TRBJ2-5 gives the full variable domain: DAMVIQNPRYQVTQFGKPVTLSCSQTLNHNVMYWYQQKSSQAPKLLFHYYDKDFNNEADTPDNFQSRRPNTSFCFLDIRSPGLGDTAMYLCATSPRDREETQYFGPGTRLLVL.

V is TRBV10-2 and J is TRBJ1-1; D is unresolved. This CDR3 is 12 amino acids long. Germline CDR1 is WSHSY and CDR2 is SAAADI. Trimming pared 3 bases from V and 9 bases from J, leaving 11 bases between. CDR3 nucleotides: TGCGCCAGCAGTGATCTTACAGCTCAAGCTTTCTTT. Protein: CASSDLTAQAFF.

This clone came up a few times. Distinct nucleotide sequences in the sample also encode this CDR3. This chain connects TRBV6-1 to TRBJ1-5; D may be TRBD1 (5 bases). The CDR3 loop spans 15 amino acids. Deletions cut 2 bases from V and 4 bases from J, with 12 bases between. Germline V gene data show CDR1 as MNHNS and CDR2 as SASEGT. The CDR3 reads CASSERRQGNQPQHF. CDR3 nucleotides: TGTGCCAGCAGTGAAAGAAGGCAGGGTAATCAGCCCCAGCATTTT.

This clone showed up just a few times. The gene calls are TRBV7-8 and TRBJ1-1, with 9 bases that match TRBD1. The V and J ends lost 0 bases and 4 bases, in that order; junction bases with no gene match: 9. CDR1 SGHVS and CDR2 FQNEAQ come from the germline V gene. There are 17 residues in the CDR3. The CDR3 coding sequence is TGTGCCAGCAGCTTAGCCGGACAGGGGAGGTTACGCACTGAAGCTTTCTTT. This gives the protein CASSLAGQGRLRTEAFF.

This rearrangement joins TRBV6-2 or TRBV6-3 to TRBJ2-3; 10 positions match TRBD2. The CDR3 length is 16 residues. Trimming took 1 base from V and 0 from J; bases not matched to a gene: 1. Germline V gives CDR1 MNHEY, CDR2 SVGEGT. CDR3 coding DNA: TGTGCCAGCAGTTACTTACTAGCGGGGAGCACAGATACGCAGTATTTT. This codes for CASSYLLAGSTDTQYF.

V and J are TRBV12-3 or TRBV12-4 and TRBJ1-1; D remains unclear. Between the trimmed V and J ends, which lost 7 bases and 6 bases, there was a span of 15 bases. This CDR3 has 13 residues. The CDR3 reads CASNGRLGPEAFF. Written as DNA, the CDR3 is TGTGCCAGCAACGGCCGTCTTGGGCCTGAAGCTTTCTTT.

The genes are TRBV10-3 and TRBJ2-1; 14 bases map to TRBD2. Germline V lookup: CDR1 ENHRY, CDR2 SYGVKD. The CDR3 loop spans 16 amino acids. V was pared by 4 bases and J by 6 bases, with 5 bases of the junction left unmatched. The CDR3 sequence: CAISVKGTSGSNEQFF. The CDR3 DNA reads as TGTGCCATCAGTGTAAAAGGGACTAGCGGGAGCAATGAGCAGTTCTTC.

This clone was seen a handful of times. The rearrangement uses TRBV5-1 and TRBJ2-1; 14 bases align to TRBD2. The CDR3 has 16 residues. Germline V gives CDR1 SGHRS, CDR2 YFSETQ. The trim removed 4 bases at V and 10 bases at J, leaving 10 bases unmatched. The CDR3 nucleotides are TGCGCCAGCAGCCTGGAGCCTGGACTAGCGGGGGGAGAGCAGTTCTTC. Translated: CASSLEPGLAGGEQFF.